A selection of T cell receptor beta chains follows, all from one sample in a study of vaccination and CD4 T cells after COVID-19. No antigen is known for these receptors. TCRdb reprocessed the PCR reads with MiXCR, giving one entry per CDR3 protein. The sample lists 8,000 or so distinct CDR3 sequences, approximately 30% occurring once. The sequenced sample consisted of CD4+ T cells from blood, cultured in vitro. These receptors originate from a human donor in good health. The CDR3 runs from the conserved cysteine through the conserved F or W. D genes are given only for firm matches. Where a row states a size, it is once, few, many or the class of an expanded clone; other rows omit it.

>TRBV6-4|NA|TRBJ1-2|NA
CASRQGPNYGYTF
TGTGCCAGCAGACAGGGACCTAACTATGGCTACACCTTC
>TRBV28|TRBD1|TRBJ1-5|few
CASSPGGDGQPQHF
TGTGCCAGCAGCCCAGGGGGGGATGGTCAGCCCCAGCATTTT
>TRBV27|NA|TRBJ2-1|NA
CASSLGRSINEQFF
TGTGCCAGCAGTTTAGGGAGGAGTATCAATGAGCAGTTCTTC
>TRBV28|NA|TRBJ1-2|NA
CASSLGTQPNYGYTF
TGTGCCAGCAGTTTGGGGACCCAACCTAACTATGGCTACACCTTC
>TRBV28|NA|TRBJ2-7|NA
CASSRPGGGYEQYF
TGTGCCAGCAGCCGTCCGGGTGGGGGCTACGAGCAGTACTTC
>TRBV11-3|NA|TRBJ2-1|NA
CASSLGGFNEQFF
TGTGCCAGCAGCTTAGGAGGCTTTAATGAGCAGTTCTTC
>TRBV25-1|TRBD1|TRBJ1-2|few
CASSDPGQGFYGYTF
TGTGCCAGCAGTGACCCGGGACAGGGATTCTATGGCTACACCTTC
>TRBV10-2|NA|TRBJ2-7|NA
CASSDITYEQYF
TGCGCCAGCAGTGATATTACCTACGAGCAGTACTTC
>TRBV25-1|NA|TRBJ1-6|NA
CASSRGSSYNSPLHF
TGTGCCAGCAGCCGGGGGAGCTCCTATAATTCACCCCTCCACTTT
>TRBV6-1|NA|TRBJ2-7|NA
CASKGLAPYEQYF
TGTGCCAGCAAGGGGCTAGCACCTTACGAGCAGTACTTC
>TRBV2|NA|TRBJ1-2|few
CASRGDLSNYGYTF
TGTGCCAGCAGGGGAGATCTCTCTAACTATGGCTACACCTTC
>TRBV25-1|NA|TRBJ1-1|NA
CASSESGAAFF
TGTGCCAGCAGTGAGTCGGGGGCGGCTTTCTTT
>TRBV15|NA|TRBJ2-7|NA
CATSRGGAGYEQYF
TGTGCCACCAGCAGAGGGGGGGCAGGGTACGAGCAGTACTTC
>TRBV5-1|TRBD2|TRBJ2-5|NA
CASSLPTSGHPYF
TGCGCCAGCAGCCTGCCCACTAGCGGCCACCCGTACTTC
>TRBV6-5|NA|TRBJ2-3|NA
CASSYGGTSTDTQYF
TGTGCCAGCAGTTACGGCGGGACCTCCACAGATACGCAGTATTTT
>TRBV30|NA|TRBJ1-2|few
CAWGHGAGYTF
TGTGCCTGGGGGCACGGGGCCGGCTACACCTTC
>TRBV20-1|NA|TRBJ2-7|few
CSARGVGGLSREQYF
TGCAGTGCTAGAGGTGTGGGAGGTTTGAGTCGCGAGCAGTACTTC
>TRBV12-3/TRBV12-4|NA|TRBJ1-2|NA
CASYRITALYGYTF
TGTGCCAGCTATAGGATAACAGCCCTCTATGGCTACACCTTC
>TRBV7-2|NA|TRBJ1-2|NA
CASSLATGENYGYTF
TGTGCCAGCAGCTTAGCTACAGGAGAAAACTATGGCTACACCTTC
>TRBV5-1|NA|TRBJ2-7|medium-sized
CASSSGLNYEQYF
TGCGCCAGCAGCTCCGGACTAAACTACGAGCAGTACTTC
>TRBV28|TRBD1|TRBJ2-7|NA
CASRQGGLDEQYF
TGTGCCAGCCGACAGGGTGGGTTGGACGAGCAGTACTTC
>TRBV29-1|NA|TRBJ1-1|NA
CSVEGGVGFTEAFF
TGCAGCGTTGAAGGGGGGGTAGGGTTCACTGAAGCTTTCTTT
>TRBV5-1|TRBD2|TRBJ2-5|NA
CASSFTSGKETQYF
TGCGCCAGCAGCTTCACCAGCGGGAAAGAGACCCAGTACTTC
>TRBV4-1|NA|TRBJ2-7|NA
CASSQDGTQQYF
TGCGCCAGCAGCCAAGATGGGACACAGCAGTACTTC
>TRBV7-9|TRBD2|TRBJ2-7|few
CASMRTSGQYEQYF
TGTGCCAGCATGAGGACTAGCGGACAATACGAGCAGTACTTC
>TRBV20-1|TRBD2|TRBJ2-1|few
CSAYKIGRAYNEQFF
TGCAGTGCTTATAAAATCGGGAGGGCCTACAATGAGCAGTTCTTC
>TRBV5-1|NA|TRBJ1-2|NA
CASSREGNYGYTF
TGCGCCAGCAGCCGGGAGGGGAACTATGGCTACACCTTC
>TRBV7-8|NA|TRBJ1-1|NA
CASSLKGYTEAFF
TGTGCCAGCAGCTTAAAGGGGTACACTGAAGCTTTCTTT
>TRBV7-3|NA|TRBJ2-7|NA
CASSSHSLGEQYF
TGTGCCAGCAGTTCCCACTCGCTGGGGGAGCAGTACTTC
>TRBV21-1|NA|TRBJ2-5|few
CASNCPGETQYF
TGTGCCAGCAACTGCCCTGGGGAGACCCAGTACTTC
>TRBV28|NA|TRBJ1-2|NA
CASSRQGGTYGYTF
TGTGCCAGCAGTAGGCAGGGAGGGACCTATGGCTACACCTTC
>TRBV4-2|NA|TRBJ1-5|once
CASSQDGGGPGQPQHF
TGTGCCAGCAGCCAAGATGGCGGGGGCCCCGGACAGCCCCAGCATTTT
>TRBV12-3/TRBV12-4|TRBD1|TRBJ2-7|NA
CASSHGSTGVRFSSDF
TGTGCCAGCAGTCATGGATCGACAGGGGTTAGGTTCTCCTCGGACTTC
>TRBV28|TRBD2|TRBJ2-5|NA
CASSFLNGRDMETQYF
TGTGCCAGCAGTTTTCTGAACGGGAGGGATATGGAGACCCAGTACTTC
>TRBV7-3|NA|TRBJ2-3|few
CASSLDSSGTTQYF
TGTGCCAGCAGCTTAGACAGCTCCGGGACAACGCAGTATTTT
>TRBV10-3|NA|TRBJ2-7|NA
CAISGTPQGRYEQYF
TGTGCCATCAGTGGAACTCCCCAGGGGCGGTACGAGCAGTACTTC
>TRBV6-8|NA|TRBJ1-5|NA
CASRVYHPYSNQPQHF
TGTGCCAGCAGGGTATATCATCCTTATAGCAATCAGCCCCAGCATTTT
>TRBV5-1|NA|TRBJ2-5|NA
CASSLMVGETQYF
TGCGCCAGCAGCTTGATGGTTGGTGAGACCCAGTACTTC
>TRBV6-2/TRBV6-3|NA|TRBJ1-5|NA
CASSYSKQPQHF
TGTGCCAGCAGTTACTCGAAGCAGCCCCAGCATTTT
>TRBV11-2|TRBD1|TRBJ2-7|few
CASSLGTGGSYEQYF
TGTGCCAGCAGCTTGGGGACAGGGGGCTCCTACGAGCAGTACTTC
>TRBV6-1|NA|TRBJ1-1|NA
CASSEAIRAGEAFF
TGTGCCAGCAGTGAAGCAATCAGGGCCGGTGAAGCTTTCTTT
>TRBV6-2/TRBV6-3|NA|TRBJ1-5|NA
CASSSRSWYGQPQHF
TGTGCCAGCAGTTCCCGTTCCTGGTACGGACAGCCCCAGCATTTT
>TRBV24-1|NA|TRBJ2-5|few
CATSDSLRPGGLEETQYF
TGTGCCACCAGTGATTCGCTCAGGCCCGGGGGCTTAGAGGAGACCCAGTACTTC
>TRBV7-2|NA|TRBJ2-1|once
CASIKTGGNEQFF
TGTGCCAGCATCAAGACCGGGGGCAATGAGCAGTTCTTC
>TRBV4-1|NA|TRBJ2-3|NA
CASSPGGRRDTQYF
TGCGCCAGCAGCCCTGGGGGGCGACGAGATACGCAGTATTTT
>TRBV4-3|NA|TRBJ1-2|NA
CASSQGAGASYGYTF
TGCGCCAGCAGCCAAGGCGCCGGCGCCAGCTATGGCTACACCTTC